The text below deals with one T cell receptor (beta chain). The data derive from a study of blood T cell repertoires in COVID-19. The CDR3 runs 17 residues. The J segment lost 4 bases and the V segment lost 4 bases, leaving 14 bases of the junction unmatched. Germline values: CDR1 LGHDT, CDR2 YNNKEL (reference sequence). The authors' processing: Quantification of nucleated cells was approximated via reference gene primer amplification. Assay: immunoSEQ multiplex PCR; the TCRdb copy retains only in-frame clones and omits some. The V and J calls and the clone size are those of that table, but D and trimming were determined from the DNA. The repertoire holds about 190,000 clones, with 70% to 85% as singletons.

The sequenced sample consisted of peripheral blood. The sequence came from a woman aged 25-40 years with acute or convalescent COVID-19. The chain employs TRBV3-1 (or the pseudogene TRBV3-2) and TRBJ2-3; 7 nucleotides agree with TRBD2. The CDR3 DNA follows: TGTGCCAGCAGCCGGGTGGGTACCGGGGAGGGAGCAGATACGCAGTATTTT. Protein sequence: CASSRVGTGEGADTQYF.